This TCR beta chain was recovered during a study of cytomegalovirus exposure and HLA in healthy donors. Whole-study results and caveats: In the roughly 120 validation repertoires, a later analysis found that first-cohort TCR clusters tended to co-occur. It was approximately 150 TCR beta chains that were listed as cytomegalovirus-associated. Confirmation in vitro established that three CMV-associated chains were specific for CMV antigens.

Measured with immunoSEQ multiplex PCR; TCRdb has only the in-frame clones, and not every one. The sample consists of tens of thousands of clones, 75% to 95% of them appearing once. Germline values: CDR1 MGHRA, CDR2 YSYEKL. This CDR3 is 14 amino acids long. In the case of this clone: As yet, its antigen is unknown. One junction end disagrees with the germline gene, perhaps due to a read error.

Material: PBMCs. The receptor was isolated from a woman younger than 45 in good health and CMV-seronegative. The J gene is TRBJ1-3, the V gene TRBV4-1; D remains ambiguous. CDR3 amino acids: CASSLSGSGNAIYF. CDR3 DNA sequence: TGTGCCAGCAGCCTTTCGGGATCTGGAAACGCCATATATTTT.